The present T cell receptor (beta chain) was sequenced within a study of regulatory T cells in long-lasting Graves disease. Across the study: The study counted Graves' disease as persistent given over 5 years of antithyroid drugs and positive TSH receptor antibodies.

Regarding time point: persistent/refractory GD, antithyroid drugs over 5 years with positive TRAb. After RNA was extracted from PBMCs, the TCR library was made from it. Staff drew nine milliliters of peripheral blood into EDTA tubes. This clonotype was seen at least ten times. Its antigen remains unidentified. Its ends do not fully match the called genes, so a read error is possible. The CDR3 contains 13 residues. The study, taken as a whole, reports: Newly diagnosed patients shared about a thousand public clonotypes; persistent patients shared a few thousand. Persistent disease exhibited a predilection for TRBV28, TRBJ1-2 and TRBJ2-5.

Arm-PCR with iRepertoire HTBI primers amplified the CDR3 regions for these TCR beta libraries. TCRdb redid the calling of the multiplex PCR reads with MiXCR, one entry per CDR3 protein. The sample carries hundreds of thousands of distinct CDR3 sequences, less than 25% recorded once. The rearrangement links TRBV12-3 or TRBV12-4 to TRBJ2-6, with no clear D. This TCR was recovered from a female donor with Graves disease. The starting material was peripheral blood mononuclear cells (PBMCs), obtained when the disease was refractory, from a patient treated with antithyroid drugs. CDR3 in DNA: TGCGCCAGCAGTGACTCTGGGGCCAACGTCCTGACTTTC. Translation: CASSDSGANVLTF.